These 2 T cell receptor beta chains originate from one sample sequenced in a study of T-cell memory formation after mild COVID-19. MiXCR, run by TCRdb on the 5' RACE reads, gives a single entry per CDR3 protein. The top ten hold more than 20% of the sample, which has 310,000 or so distinct CDR3 sequences, 15% seen once. Input material: PBMCs or a T cell subset sorted from them (not recorded which). The source of these receptors is a man between 18 and 35 years old who had mild COVID-19 (a few samples of this study predate the infection). Cell type and time point are not known.

In its sample, this clonotype was seen a few times. This chain joins TRBV5-6 and TRBJ1-5; the match to TRBD1 covers 8 bases. CDR1 and CDR2 from the germline V gene are SGHDT and YYEEEE. The CDR3 is made up of 14 amino acids. V lost 0 bases and J lost 5; bases outside the gene matches: 1. CDR3 amino acids: CASSLGQGYQPQHF. CDR3 bases: TGTGCCAGCAGCTTGGGACAGGGGTATCAGCCCCAGCATTTT.

The rearrangement uses TRBV6-5 and TRBJ1-2, with 7 positions matching TRBD1. CDR3 length: 14 residues. Germline trimming cut 7 bases from V and 6 bases from J; bases unmatched to any gene: 11. Germline V gene data show CDR1 as MNHEY and CDR2 as SVGAGI. As DNA, the CDR3 is TGTGCCAGCACCAATCACAGGGGAATGAATGGCTACACCTTC. Residues: CASTNHRGMNGYTF.